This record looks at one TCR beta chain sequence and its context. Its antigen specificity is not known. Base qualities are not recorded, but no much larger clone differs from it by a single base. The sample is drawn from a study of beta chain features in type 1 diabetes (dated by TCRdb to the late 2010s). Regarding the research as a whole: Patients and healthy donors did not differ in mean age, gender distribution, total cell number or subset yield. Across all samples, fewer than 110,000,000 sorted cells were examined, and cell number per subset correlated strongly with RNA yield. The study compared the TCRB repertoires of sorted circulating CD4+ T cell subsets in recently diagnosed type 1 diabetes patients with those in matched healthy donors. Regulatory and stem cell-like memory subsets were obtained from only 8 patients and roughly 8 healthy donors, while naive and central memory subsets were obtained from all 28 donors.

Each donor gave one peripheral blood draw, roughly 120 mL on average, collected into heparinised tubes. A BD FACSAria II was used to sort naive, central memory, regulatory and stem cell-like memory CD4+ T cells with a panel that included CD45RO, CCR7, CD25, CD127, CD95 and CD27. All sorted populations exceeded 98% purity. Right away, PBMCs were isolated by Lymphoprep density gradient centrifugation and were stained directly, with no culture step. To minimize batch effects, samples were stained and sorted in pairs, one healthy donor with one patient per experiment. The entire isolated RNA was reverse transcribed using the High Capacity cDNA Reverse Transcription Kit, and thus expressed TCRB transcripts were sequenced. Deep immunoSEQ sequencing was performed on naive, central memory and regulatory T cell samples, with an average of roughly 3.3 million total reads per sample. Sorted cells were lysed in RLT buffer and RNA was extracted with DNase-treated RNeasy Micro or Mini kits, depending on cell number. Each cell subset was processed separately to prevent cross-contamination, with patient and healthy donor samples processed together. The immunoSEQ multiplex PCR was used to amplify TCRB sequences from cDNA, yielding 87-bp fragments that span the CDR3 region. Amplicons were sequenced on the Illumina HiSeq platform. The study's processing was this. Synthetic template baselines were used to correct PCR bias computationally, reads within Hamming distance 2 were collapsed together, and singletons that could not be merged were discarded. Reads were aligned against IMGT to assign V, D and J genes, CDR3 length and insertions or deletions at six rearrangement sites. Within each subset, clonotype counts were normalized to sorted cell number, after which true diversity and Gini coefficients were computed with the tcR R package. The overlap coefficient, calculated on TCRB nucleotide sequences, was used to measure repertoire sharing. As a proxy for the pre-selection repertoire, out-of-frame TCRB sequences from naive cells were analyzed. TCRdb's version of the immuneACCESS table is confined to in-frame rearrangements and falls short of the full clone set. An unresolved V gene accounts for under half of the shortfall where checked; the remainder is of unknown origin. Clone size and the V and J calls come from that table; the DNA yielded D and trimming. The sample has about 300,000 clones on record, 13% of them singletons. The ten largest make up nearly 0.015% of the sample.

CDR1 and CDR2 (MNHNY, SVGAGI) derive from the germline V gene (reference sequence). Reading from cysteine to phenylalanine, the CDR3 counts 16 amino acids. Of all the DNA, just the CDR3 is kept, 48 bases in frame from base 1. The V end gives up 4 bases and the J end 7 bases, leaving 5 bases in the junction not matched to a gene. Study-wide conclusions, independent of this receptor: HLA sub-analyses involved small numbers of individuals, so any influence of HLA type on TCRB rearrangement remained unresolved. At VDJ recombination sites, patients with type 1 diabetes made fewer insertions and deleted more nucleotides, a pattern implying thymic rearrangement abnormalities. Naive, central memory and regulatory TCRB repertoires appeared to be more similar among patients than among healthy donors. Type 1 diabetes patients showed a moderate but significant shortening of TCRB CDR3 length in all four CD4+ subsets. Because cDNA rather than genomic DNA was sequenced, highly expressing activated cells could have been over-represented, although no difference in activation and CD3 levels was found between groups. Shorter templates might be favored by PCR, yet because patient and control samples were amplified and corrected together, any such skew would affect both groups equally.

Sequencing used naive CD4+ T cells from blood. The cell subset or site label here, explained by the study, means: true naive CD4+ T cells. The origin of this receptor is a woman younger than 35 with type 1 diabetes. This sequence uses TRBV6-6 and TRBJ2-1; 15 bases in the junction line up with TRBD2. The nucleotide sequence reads TGTGCCAGCAGTTCGGGACTAGCGGGAGGACGGAATGAGCAGTTCTTC. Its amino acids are CASSSGLAGGRNEQFF.